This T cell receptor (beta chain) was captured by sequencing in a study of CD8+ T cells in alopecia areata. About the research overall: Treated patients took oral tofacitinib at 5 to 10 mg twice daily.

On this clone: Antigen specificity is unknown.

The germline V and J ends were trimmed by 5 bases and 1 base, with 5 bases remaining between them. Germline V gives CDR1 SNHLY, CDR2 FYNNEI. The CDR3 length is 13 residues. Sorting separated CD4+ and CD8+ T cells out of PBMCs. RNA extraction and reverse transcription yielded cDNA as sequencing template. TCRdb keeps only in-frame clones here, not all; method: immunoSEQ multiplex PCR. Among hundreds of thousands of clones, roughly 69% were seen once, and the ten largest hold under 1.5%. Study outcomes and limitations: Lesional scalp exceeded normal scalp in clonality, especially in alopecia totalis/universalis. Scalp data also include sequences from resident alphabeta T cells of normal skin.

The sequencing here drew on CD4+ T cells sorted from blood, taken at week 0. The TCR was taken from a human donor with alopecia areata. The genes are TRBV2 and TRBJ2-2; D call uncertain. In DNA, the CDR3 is TGTGCCAGCAGTTACGGGAACACCGGGGAGCTGTTTTTT. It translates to CASSYGNTGELFF.